Presented here are 4 T cell receptor beta chains from one specimen sequenced in a study of cytomegalovirus exposure and HLA in healthy donors. This PCR relied on a set of 60 Vbeta primers and 13 Jbeta primers. Libraries were prepared by immunoSEQ multiplex PCR; TCRdb keeps only in-frame clonotypes and omits some of them. This sample yields some 190,000 clones, of which around 78% are seen a single time; roughly 1.5% belongs to the top ten. The sequenced sample consisted of PBMCs. These receptors were obtained from a man aged 18 to 35 in good health and CMV-seronegative.

The chain couples TRBV11-2 to TRBJ1-2, with a weak D call TRBD1 (6 bases). This CDR3 is 14 amino acids long. Trimming took off 0 bases at V and 4 bases at J, with 9 bases between the two ends. The V gene's germline CDR1 is SGHAT and CDR2 FQNNGV. CDR3 protein: CASSLDGGPYGYTF. The CDR3 DNA is TGTGCCAGCAGCTTAGACGGGGGGCCCTATGGCTACACCTTC.

The chain employs TRBV5-6 and TRBJ2-5; possibly TRBD1 for D (6 bases). Per the germline V gene, CDR1 is SGHDT and CDR2 is YYEEEE. Trimming left V 1 base short and J 5 bases short, with 12 bases between. The CDR3 is 14 amino acids. The CDR3 bases are TGTGCCAGCAGCTTGACAGGGACGGTGGAGACCCAGTACTTC. It translates to CASSLTGTVETQYF.

The V gene is TRBV6-5, the J gene TRBJ2-5; 13 bases match TRBD2. CDR1 and CDR2 from the germline V gene are MNHEY and SVGAGI. This CDR3 spans 15 amino acids. V was clipped by 5 bases and J by 2 bases; unmatched bases: 2. The DNA of the CDR3 is TGTGCCAGCAGTGTACTAGCGGGGGGGCAAGAGACCCAGTACTTC. Translation: CASSVLAGGQETQYF.

This sequence joins TRBV6-1 and TRBJ2-3, with D perhaps TRBD2 (6 bases). CDR1 and CDR2 (germline): MNHNS, SASEGT. The CDR3 runs to 16 residues. With 2 bases removed from V and 2 bases from J, the gap between germline ends came to 14 bases. CDR3 sequence: CASSEWARGLTDTQYF. DNA of the CDR3: TGTGCCAGCAGTGAATGGGCACGGGGACTCACAGATACGCAGTATTTT.